The 11 T cell receptor beta chains in this list originate from one sample, sequenced in a study of T cell responses to AZD1222 COVID-19 vaccine. Using immunoSEQ multiplex PCR, the repertoire was profiled, and TCRdb retains in-frame clones only, with some absent. The sample has around 160,000 clones; 90% to 95% are singletons. The source material was peripheral blood, sampled on day 0 of MenACWY control vaccination. The receptors originated from an adult in good health.

The CDR3 DNA reads TGTGCCAGCACCCTAAGGGACAGGGGATACGAGCAGTACTTC. Protein sequence: CASTLRDRGYEQYF. The chain joins TRBV28 to TRBJ2-7, with 10 nucleotides matching TRBD1. From germline, CDR1 is MDHEN and CDR2 SYDVKM. This CDR3 is built from 14 residues. V shed 7 bases and J 4 bases; nucleotides not matched to a gene: 7.

This clone was seen just once. The CDR3 spells CAWSVSLAGGHEQFF. CDR3 sequence (DNA): TGTGCCTGGAGTGTTAGTTTAGCGGGGGGACATGAGCAGTTCTTC. The gene calls are TRBV30 and TRBJ2-1; TRBD2 matches at 10 bases. The CDR3 totals 15 residues. The germline V gene has CDR1 GTSNPN and CDR2 SVGIG (reference sequence). V shed 0 bases and J 8 bases; nucleotides not matched to a gene: 7.

This clone has more than one count but fewer than ten. CDR3 DNA: TGTGCCAGCAGTTACTCCCTACAATCGGGCTATGGCTACACCTTC. Protein sequence: CASSYSLQSGYGYTF. V and J are TRBV6-2 or TRBV6-3 and TRBJ1-2; D is uncertain. V lost 0 bases and J lost 4, with 12 bases in between. This CDR3 spans 15 amino acids. Germline CDR1 is MNHEY and CDR2 is SVGEGT.

This chain uses TRBV6-5 with TRBJ2-7; maybe TRBD2 (6 bases). Trimming removed 11 bases at V and 2 bases at J, with 16 bases between. The CDR3 length is 13 residues. From germline, CDR1 is MNHEY and CDR2 SVGAGI. Here the CDR3 DNA reads TGTGCCGGAGGAGGGGCAGGGCCCTACGAGCAGTACTTC. Translating it yields CAGGGAGPYEQYF.

The chain links TRBV29-1 to TRBJ1-5; D perhaps matches TRBD1 (6 bases). The germline gives CDR1 SQVTM, CDR2 ANQGSEA. The CDR3 spans 15 residues. V was shortened by 1 base and J by 2 bases, with 12 bases between the two germline ends. The CDR3 DNA follows: TGCAGCGTTGAAGTCGGCTCAGGGGGCAATCAGCCCCAGCATTTT. This translates into CSVEVGSGGNQPQHF.

CDR3 bases: TGTGCCAGCAGCGTGGTCTCGGGGAGGAACACTGAAGCTTTCTTT. Its translation: CASSVVSGRNTEAFF. V and J are TRBV9 and TRBJ1-1, with D unclear. Germline V CDR1 and CDR2: SGDLS, YYNGEE. There are 15 residues in the CDR3. Trimming took 2 bases from V and 1 from J, leaving 12 bases between them.

Of note for this clone: The sample contains more than one DNA sequence encoding this CDR3. The gene calls are TRBV5-1 and TRBJ2-5; possible D gene TRBD1, 6 bases. Germline V gene lookup returns CDR1 SGHRS and CDR2 YFSETQ. The CDR3 spans 13 residues. Trimming removed 0 bases from V and 3 bases from J, with 6 bases in between. As DNA, the CDR3 is TGCGCCAGCAGCTTGGGGACAGAAGAGACCCAGTACTTC. Residues: CASSLGTEETQYF. The full variable domain, in which reference TRBV5-1 and TRBJ2-5 provide the parts outside the CDR3, is KAGVTQTPRYLIKTRGQQVTLSCSPISGHRSVSWYQQTPGQGLQFLFEYFSETQRNKGNFPGRFSGRQFSNSRSEMNVSTLELGDSALYLCASSLGTEETQYFGPGTRLLVL.

The chain has TRBV30 and TRBJ1-4; D call uncertain. The V and J ends lost 0 bases and 4 bases respectively, with 9 bases between them. The CDR3 extends over 14 amino acids. Germline lookup yields CDR1 GTSNPN and CDR2 SVGIG (reference sequence). CDR3 loop: CAWSVRRYNEKLFF. The DNA of the CDR3 is TGTGCCTGGAGTGTTAGACGGTATAATGAAAAACTGTTTTTT.

The rearrangement links TRBV27 to TRBJ2-2; 12 bases align to TRBD2. CDR3 length: 17 amino acids. J gave up 1 base and V 6 bases, and 6 bases lay outside the gene matches. In germline, CDR1 is MNHEY, CDR2 SMNVEV (reference sequence). This chain's CDR3 is CASRKTSGGLNTGELFF. In DNA form, the CDR3 reads TGTGCCAGCAGAAAGACTAGCGGGGGTTTGAACACCGGGGAGCTGTTTTTT.

V usage is TRBV7-9 and J usage is TRBJ2-7; 10 bases align to TRBD1. CDR3 length: 13 residues. Trimming removed 7 bases from V and 2 bases from J; junction bases left unmatched: 2. The V gene's germline CDR1 is SEHNR and CDR2 FQNEAQ (reference sequence). This CDR3 reads CASNGTGAYEQYF. The CDR3 region has the DNA TGTGCCAGCAACGGGACAGGGGCCTACGAGCAGTACTTC.

The rearrangement uses TRBV15 and TRBJ1-1; D not certain. There are 16 residues in the CDR3. The V end lost 0 bases, the J end lost 1 base, and 12 bases lay between the germline ends. The germline V gene encodes CDR1 LNHNV and CDR2 YYDKDF (reference sequence). CDR3 sequence reads: CATSRDSLWENTEAFF. In DNA form, the CDR3 reads TGTGCCACCAGCAGAGACTCCCTCTGGGAGAACACTGAAGCTTTCTTT.